This TCR beta chain was identified in a study of T-cell reconstitution after alpha-beta-depleted transplantation in children. The study's findings and limits: Recipient T cells and thymic progenitors that survived gave rise to the high TCRbeta diversity observed at day 60 in some patients. Reports say that about two months after transplant, the alpha-beta T cells came out of several hundred graft clones that had expanded.

A word on this clonotype: Its antigen is unidentified.

The ends were cut back, 6 bases at V and 2 bases at J, with 19 bases in the middle. Looked up from germline, CDR1 is MNHEY and CDR2 is SVGEGT. The CDR3 covers 16 residues. Unique molecular identifiers were incorporated into the prepared TCRbeta library. Via MiXCR, TCRdb re-called the PCR reads, giving one row per CDR3 protein. Here the sample spans around 440,000 distinct CDR3 sequences, about a sixth being singletons. This rearrangement joins TRBV6-2 or TRBV6-3 to TRBJ2-5; D remains unclear. The material sequenced was PBMCs, mostly from graft donor cells, taken 360 days after TCRalphabeta/CD19-depleted stem cell transplant. The source of this sequence is a boy less than two years old who had a stem cell transplant for Wiskott-Aldrich syndrome, so the T cells may come from the graft donor. The CDR3 nucleotides read TGTGCCAGCAGCTACAGAGTTTTGGACCTTCAAGAGACCCAGTACTTC. The encoded protein is CASSYRVLDLQETQYF.